The next 16 T cell receptor beta chains were all read from a single sample in a study of blood T cell repertoires in COVID-19. Clones were sequenced by immunoSEQ multiplex PCR, and TCRdb holds only the in-frame ones, with some missing. The data show about 180,000 clones, around 88% seen once. Sequenced input: peripheral blood. Source of these receptors: a woman aged 30 to 39 with acute or convalescent COVID-19.

The chain joins TRBV5-1 to TRBJ1-6; D perhaps matches TRBD1 (6 bases). CDR3 size: 17 residues. Germline V gives CDR1 SGHRS, CDR2 YFSETQ. V gave up 2 bases and J gave up 10 bases, with 22 bases separating them. The CDR3 spells CASSFRTDIGLSSPLHF. Written as DNA, the CDR3 is TGCGCCAGCAGCTTTCGGACAGACATCGGCCTGAGCTCACCCCTCCACTTT.

The chain recombines TRBV3-1 (or the pseudogene TRBV3-2) with TRBJ2-5; tentatively, D is TRBD1 (5 bases). V lost 0 bases and J 1 base, leaving 15 bases between the germline ends. The CDR3 runs to 17 residues. The germline V gene encodes CDR1 LGHDT and CDR2 YNNKEL (reference sequence). CDR3 nucleotides: TGTGCCAGCAGCCAAGATCCGGTCCCAGGGCCCCAAGAGACCCAGTACTTC. This codes for CASSQDPVPGPQETQYF.

The CDR3 loop reads CASSLFTGAYEQYF. Here the CDR3 DNA reads TGTGCCAGCAGCTTATTCACGGGAGCCTACGAGCAGTACTTC. The chain has TRBV11-3 and TRBJ2-7, with D perhaps TRBD2 (6 bases). Trimming took off 2 bases at V and 2 bases at J, with 10 bases between the two ends. The CDR3 runs to 14 residues. The germline CDR1 and CDR2 sequences are SGHNT and YENEEA.

The chain has TRBV12-3 or TRBV12-4 and TRBJ2-1; TRBD2 matches 7 bases. The CDR3 loop spans 13 amino acids. The J segment lost 9 bases and the V segment lost 8 bases, leaving 10 bases of the junction unmatched. For the CDR3, the DNA is TGTGCCAGCTCACTAGCGTCGGACACTGAGCAGTTCTTC. Translating gives CASSLASDTEQFF.

The chain is built from TRBV6-6 and TRBJ1-2; D not resolved. The CDR3 covers 13 residues. The germline V gene encodes CDR1 MNHNY and CDR2 SVGAGI (reference sequence). Trimming pared 1 base from V and 6 bases from J, leaving 9 bases between. CDR3 in DNA: TGTGCCAGCAGTTACTTACAGTACAATGGCTACACCTTC. Encoded protein: CASSYLQYNGYTF.

The chain couples TRBV24-1 to TRBJ2-1; a possible D gene is TRBD2 (5 bases). Looked up from germline, CDR1 is KGHDR and CDR2 is SFDVKD. Trimming cost V 4 bases and J 2 bases, with 11 bases left between them. CDR3 length: 15 residues. The CDR3: CATSDRGITYNEQFF. DNA of the CDR3: TGTGCCACCAGTGACCGAGGGATAACCTACAATGAGCAGTTCTTC.

The chain recombines TRBV25-1 with TRBJ2-3, with D uncertain. Germline V CDR1 and CDR2: MGHDK, SYGVNS. Trimming cost V 4 bases and J 3 bases, with 2 bases left between them. This CDR3 comprises 11 residues. The CDR3 nucleotides read TGTGCCAGCAGTGCGACAGATACGCAGTATTTT. Translating it yields CASSATDTQYF.

The gene calls are TRBV6-4 and TRBJ2-3; 8 bases are a match to TRBD2. Germline CDR1 is MRHNA and CDR2 is SNTAGT. Trimming at V came to 6 bases and at J to 1 base, leaving 3 bases not matched to a gene. The CDR3 is made up of 14 amino acids. CDR3: CASSATSGTDTQYF. Written as DNA, the CDR3 is TGTGCCAGCAGCGCGACTAGCGGCACAGATACGCAGTATTTT.

The chain is built from TRBV5-1 and TRBJ2-3; 10 bases are shared with TRBD1. The CDR3 loop spans 16 amino acids. Germline lookup yields CDR1 SGHRS and CDR2 YFSETQ. J gave up 2 bases and V 0 bases, and 3 bases lay outside the gene matches. This chain's CDR3 is CASSLGDRGLTDTQYF. The CDR3, as DNA: TGCGCCAGCAGCTTGGGAGACAGGGGGCTCACAGATACGCAGTATTTT.

The chain has TRBV5-1 and TRBJ1-6; D call uncertain. Germline V gene sequence: CDR1 SGHRS, CDR2 YFSETQ. The CDR3 spans 13 residues. Trimming took off 0 bases at V and 8 bases at J, with 6 bases between the two ends. CDR3 DNA: TGCGCCAGCAGCTTGGTAGGAGATTCACCCCTCCACTTT. It encodes CASSLVGDSPLHF.

The chain has TRBV20-1 and TRBJ1-4; possibly TRBD1 for D (5 bases). The CDR3 sequence is 11 residues long. CDR1 and CDR2 from the germline V gene are DFQATT and SNEGSKA (reference sequence). The V gene lost 5 bases and the J gene lost 12 bases, with 13 bases spanning the gap. The CDR3 loop reads CSAQTVYELFF. The CDR3 nucleotides read TGCAGTGCTCAGACAGTTTACGAACTGTTTTTT.

The chain carries TRBV28 and TRBJ2-1; 8 bases align to TRBD2. The CDR3 covers 12 residues. The germline gives CDR1 MDHEN, CDR2 SYDVKM. CDR3 bases: TGTGGAACCGGGAGGGCCCTTCATGAGCAGTTCTTC. Protein product: CGTGRALHEQFF.

V usage is TRBV19 and J usage is TRBJ2-1; possible D gene TRBD1, 6 bases. The germline V gene encodes CDR1 LNHDA and CDR2 SQIVND (reference sequence). The CDR3 totals 15 residues. The V end was cut by 5 bases, the J end by 3 bases, with 14 bases between. Here the CDR3 DNA reads TGTGCCAGTAGTCACACAGGGTTCAGCTACAATGAGCAGTTCTTC. Encoded protein: CASSHTGFSYNEQFF.

V and J are TRBV19 and TRBJ1-2, with D uncertain. Germline V gene lookup returns CDR1 LNHDA and CDR2 SQIVND (reference sequence). Deletions cut 8 bases from V and 6 bases from J, with 19 bases between. This CDR3 region has 14 residues. The DNA of the CDR3 is TGTGCCAGTCTAGTCCCCCCCTTTATACATGGCTACACCTTC. This translates into CASLVPPFIHGYTF.

V usage is TRBV6-5 and J usage is TRBJ2-5; TRBD2 matches at 13 bases. Trimming took 6 bases from V and 5 from J; bases not matched to a gene: 6. The CDR3 spans 15 residues. In germline, CDR1 is MNHEY, CDR2 SVGAGI. The CDR3 coding sequence is TGTGCCAGCAGCCAACTAGCGGGAGGGAAGGAGACCCAGTACTTC. It is translated as CASSQLAGGKETQYF.

The rearrangement uses TRBV7-2 and TRBJ2-3; D is perhaps TRBD2 (6 bases). This CDR3 region has 15 residues. Trimming stripped 0 bases from V and 6 bases from J, with 13 bases between. Germline CDR1 and CDR2: SGHTA and FQGNSA. CDR3 sequence reads: CASSLAHPGTDTQYF. DNA of the CDR3: TGTGCCAGCAGCTTAGCCCATCCGGGGACTGATACGCAGTATTTT.